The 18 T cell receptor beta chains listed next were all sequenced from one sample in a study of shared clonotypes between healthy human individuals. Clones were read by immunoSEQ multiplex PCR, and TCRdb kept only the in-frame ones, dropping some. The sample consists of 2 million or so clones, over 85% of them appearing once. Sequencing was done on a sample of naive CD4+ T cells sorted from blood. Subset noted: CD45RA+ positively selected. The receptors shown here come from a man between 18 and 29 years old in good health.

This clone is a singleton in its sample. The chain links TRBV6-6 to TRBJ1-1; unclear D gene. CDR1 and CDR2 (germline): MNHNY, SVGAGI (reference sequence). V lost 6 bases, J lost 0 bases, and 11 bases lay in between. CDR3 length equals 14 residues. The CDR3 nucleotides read TGTGCCAGCAGCCACGGCGGGGTGAACACTGAAGCTTTCTTT. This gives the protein CASSHGGVNTEAFF.

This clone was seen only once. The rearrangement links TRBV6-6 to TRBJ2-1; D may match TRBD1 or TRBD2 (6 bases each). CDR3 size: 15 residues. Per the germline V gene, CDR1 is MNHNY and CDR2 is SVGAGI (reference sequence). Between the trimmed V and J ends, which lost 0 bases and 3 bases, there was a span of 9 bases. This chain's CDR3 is CASSYSRDNYNEQFF. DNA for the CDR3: TGTGCCAGCAGTTACTCGCGGGACAACTACAATGAGCAGTTCTTC.

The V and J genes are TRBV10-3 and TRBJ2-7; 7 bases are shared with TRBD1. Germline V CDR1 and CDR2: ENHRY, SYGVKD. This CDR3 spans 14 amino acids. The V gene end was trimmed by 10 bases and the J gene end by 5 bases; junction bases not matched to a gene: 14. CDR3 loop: CATQIGGAVNEQYF. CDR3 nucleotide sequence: TGTGCCACCCAAATAGGGGGCGCGGTAAACGAGCAGTACTTC.

In DNA, the CDR3 is TGTGCCAGCAGCGCCAGGCGGACAGATACAACTAATGAAAAACTGTTTTTT. It is translated as CASSARRTDTTNEKLFF. The chain links TRBV7-9 to TRBJ1-4, with D possibly TRBD1 on 6 matching bases. Germline assignment: CDR1 SEHNR and CDR2 FQNEAQ (reference sequence). The CDR3 covers 17 residues. V dropped 5 bases and J dropped 0 bases, with 16 bases sitting between them.

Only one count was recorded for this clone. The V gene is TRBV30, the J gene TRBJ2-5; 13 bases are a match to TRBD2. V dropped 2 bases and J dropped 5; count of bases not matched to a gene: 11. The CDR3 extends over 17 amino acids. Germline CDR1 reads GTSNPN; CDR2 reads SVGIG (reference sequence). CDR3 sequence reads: CAWSITRTSGSRETQYF. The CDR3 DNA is TGTGCCTGGAGTATCACGAGGACTAGCGGGAGTCGCGAGACCCAGTACTTC.

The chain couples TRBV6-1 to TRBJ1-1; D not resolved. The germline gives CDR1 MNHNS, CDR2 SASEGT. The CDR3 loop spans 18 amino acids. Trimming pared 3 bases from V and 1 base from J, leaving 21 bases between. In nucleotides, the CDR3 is TGTGCCAGCAGTGATTCCTGGGTTTTTGCTTCAAAGAACACTGAAGCTTTCTTT. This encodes CASSDSWVFASKNTEAFF.

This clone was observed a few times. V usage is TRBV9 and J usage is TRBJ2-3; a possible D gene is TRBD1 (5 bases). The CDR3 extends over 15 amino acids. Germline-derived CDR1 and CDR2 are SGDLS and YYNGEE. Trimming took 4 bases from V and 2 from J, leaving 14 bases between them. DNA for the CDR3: TGTGCCAGCAGCAGCCGACAGAGCTTCACAGATACGCAGTATTTT. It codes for CASSSRQSFTDTQYF.

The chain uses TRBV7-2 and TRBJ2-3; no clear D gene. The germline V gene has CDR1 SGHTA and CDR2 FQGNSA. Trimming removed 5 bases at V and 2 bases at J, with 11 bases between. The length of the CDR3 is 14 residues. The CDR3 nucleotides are TGTGCCAGCAGCAAACTCTCCCACACAGATACGCAGTATTTT. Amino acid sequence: CASSKLSHTDTQYF.

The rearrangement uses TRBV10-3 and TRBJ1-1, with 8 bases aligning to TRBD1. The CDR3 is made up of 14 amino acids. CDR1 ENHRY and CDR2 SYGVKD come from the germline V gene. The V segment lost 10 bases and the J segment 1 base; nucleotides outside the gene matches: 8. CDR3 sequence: CATKQGERNTEAFF. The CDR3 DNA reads TGTGCCACCAAACAGGGGGAACGGAACACTGAAGCTTTCTTT.

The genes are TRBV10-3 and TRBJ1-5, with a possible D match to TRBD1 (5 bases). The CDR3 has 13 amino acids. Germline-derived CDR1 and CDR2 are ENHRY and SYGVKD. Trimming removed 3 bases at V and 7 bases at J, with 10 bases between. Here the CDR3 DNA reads TGTGCCATCAGTGACGGAGGGGAACAGCCCCAGCATTTT. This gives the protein CAISDGGEQPQHF.

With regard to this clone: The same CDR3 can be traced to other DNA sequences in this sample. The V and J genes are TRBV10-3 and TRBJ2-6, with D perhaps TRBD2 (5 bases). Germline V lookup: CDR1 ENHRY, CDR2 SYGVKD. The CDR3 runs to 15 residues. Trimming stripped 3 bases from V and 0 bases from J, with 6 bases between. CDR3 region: CAISEGGSGANVLTF. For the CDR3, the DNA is TGTGCCATCAGTGAAGGAGGCTCTGGGGCCAACGTCCTGACTTTC.

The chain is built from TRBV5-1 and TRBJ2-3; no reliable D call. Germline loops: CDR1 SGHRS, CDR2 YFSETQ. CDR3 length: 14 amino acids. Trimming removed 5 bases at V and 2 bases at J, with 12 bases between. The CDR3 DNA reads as TGCGCCAGCAGTTCGTCGGATTTCACAGATACGCAGTATTTT. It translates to CASSSSDFTDTQYF.

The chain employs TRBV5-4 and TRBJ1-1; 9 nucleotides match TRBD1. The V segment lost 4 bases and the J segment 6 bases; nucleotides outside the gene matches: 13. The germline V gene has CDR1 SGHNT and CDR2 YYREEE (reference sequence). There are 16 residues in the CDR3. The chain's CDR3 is CASSPISRDRASEAFF. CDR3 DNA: TGTGCCAGCAGCCCTATCTCGCGGGACAGGGCTTCTGAAGCTTTCTTT.

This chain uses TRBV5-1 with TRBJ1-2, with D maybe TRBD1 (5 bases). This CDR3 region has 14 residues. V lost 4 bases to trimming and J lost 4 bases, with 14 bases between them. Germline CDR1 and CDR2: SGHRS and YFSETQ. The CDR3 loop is CASSPEGLVYGYTF. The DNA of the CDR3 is TGCGCCAGCAGCCCCGAGGGACTTGTCTATGGCTACACCTTC.

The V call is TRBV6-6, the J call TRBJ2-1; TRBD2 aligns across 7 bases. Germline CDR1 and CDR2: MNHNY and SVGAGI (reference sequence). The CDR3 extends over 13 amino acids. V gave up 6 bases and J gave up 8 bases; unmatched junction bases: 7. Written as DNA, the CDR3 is TGTGCCAGCAGACAGCGGGGAGGGGATGAGCAGTTCTTC. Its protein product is CASRQRGGDEQFF.

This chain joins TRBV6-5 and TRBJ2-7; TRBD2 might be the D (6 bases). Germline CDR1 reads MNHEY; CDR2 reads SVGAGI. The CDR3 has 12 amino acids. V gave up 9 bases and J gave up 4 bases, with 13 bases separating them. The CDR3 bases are TGTGCCAGTTCGACTAGTCGGTACGAGCAGTACTTC. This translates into CASSTSRYEQYF.

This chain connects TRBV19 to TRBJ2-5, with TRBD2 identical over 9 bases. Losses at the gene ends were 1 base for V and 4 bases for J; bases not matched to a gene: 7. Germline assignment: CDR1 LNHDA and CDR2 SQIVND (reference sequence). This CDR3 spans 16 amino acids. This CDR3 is CASSIGGSGGLETQYF. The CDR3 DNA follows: TGTGCCAGTAGTATAGGAGGGAGCGGGGGGCTAGAGACCCAGTACTTC.

The DNA of the CDR3 is TGCGCCAGCAGCTTGGCCGACCGGGGGGTGAACACCGGGGAGCTGTTTTTT. Its translation: CASSLADRGVNTGELFF. The gene calls are TRBV5-1 and TRBJ2-2; 7 nucleotides match TRBD2. The CDR3 runs to 17 residues. Germline CDR1 SGHRS, CDR2 YFSETQ. J gave up 1 base and V 0 bases, and 6 bases lay outside the gene matches. The variable domain in full, with the rest retrieved from reference TRBV5-1 and TRBJ2-2, is KAGVTQTPRYLIKTRGQQVTLSCSPISGHRSVSWYQQTPGQGLQFLFEYFSETQRNKGNFPGRFSGRQFSNSRSEMNVSTLELGDSALYLCASSLADRGVNTGELFFGEGSRLTVL.